This T cell receptor beta chain is drawn from a study of T cell changes during pregnancy in multiple sclerosis. Repertoires were generated with immunoSEQ multiplex PCR, while TCRdb's copy carries only in-frame clones and drops some. The sample contains some 83,000 clones, 90% to 95% of which appear only once. The ends lost 5 bases at V and 0 bases at J; junction bases unmatched: 2. This CDR3 is 14 amino acids long. Germline V gives CDR1 MGHDK, CDR2 SYGVNS. The specimen comprised PBMCs, sampled in the first trimester of pregnancy. This chain connects TRBV25-1 to TRBJ1-1, with 8 bases fitting TRBD1. The clonotype originates from a female donor in good health, serving as a control in a pregnancy study. Some clones in this sample may be carry-over from other donors' samples. The CDR3 coding sequence is TGTGCCAGCAGTCGGACAGGGCTGAACACTGAAGCTTTCTTT. Its translation is CASSRTGLNTEAFF.